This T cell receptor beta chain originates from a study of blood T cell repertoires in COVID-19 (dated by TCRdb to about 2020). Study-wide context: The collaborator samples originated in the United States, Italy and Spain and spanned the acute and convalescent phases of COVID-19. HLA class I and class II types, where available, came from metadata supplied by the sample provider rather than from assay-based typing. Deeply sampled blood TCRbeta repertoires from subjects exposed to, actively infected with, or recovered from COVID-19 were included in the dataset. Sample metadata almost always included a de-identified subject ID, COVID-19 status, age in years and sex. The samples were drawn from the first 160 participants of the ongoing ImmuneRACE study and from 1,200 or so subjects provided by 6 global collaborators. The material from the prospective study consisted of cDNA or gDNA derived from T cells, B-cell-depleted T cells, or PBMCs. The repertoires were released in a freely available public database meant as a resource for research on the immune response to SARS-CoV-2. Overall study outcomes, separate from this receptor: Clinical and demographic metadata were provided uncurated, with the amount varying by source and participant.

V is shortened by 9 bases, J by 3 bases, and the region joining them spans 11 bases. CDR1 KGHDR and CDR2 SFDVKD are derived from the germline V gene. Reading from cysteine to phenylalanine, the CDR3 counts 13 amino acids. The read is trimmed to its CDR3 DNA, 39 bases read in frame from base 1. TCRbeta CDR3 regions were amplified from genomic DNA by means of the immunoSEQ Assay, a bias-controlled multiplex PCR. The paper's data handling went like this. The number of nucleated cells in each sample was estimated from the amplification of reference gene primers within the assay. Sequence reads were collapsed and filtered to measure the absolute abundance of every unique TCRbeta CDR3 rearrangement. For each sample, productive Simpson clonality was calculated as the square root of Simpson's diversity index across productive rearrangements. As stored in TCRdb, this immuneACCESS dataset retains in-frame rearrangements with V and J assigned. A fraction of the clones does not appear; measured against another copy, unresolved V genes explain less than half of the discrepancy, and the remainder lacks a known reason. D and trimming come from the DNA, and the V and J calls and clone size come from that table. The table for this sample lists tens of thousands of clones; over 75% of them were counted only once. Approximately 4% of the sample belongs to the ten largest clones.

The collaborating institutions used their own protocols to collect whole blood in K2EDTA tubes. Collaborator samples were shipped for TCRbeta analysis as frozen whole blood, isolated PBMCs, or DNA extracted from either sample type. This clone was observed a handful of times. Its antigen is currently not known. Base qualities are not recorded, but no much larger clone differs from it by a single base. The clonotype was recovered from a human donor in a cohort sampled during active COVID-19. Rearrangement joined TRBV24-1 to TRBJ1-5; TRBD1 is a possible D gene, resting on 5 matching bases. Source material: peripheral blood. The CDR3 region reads CATCRGNNQPQHF. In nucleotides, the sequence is TGTGCCACCTGTAGGGGCAACAATCAGCCCCAGCATTTT.